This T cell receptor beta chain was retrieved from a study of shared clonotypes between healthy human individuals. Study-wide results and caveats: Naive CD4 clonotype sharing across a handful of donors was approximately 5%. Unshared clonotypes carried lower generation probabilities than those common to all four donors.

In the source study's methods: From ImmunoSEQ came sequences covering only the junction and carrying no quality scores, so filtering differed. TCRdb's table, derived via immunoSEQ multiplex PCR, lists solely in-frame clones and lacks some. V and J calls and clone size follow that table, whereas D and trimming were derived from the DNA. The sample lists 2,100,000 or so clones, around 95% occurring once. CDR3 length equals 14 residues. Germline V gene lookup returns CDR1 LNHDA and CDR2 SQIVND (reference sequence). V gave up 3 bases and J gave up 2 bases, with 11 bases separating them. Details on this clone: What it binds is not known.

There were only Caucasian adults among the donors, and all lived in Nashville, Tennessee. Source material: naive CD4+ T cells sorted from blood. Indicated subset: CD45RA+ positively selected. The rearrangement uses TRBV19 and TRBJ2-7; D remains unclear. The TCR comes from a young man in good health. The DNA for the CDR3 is TGTGCCAGTAGTATCGGTGTGGACCCCTACGAGCAGTACTTC. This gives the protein CASSIGVDPYEQYF. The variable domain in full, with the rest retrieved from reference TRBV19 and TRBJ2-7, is DGGITQSPKYLFRKEGQNVTLSCEQNLNHDAMYWYRQDPGQGLRLIYYSQIVNDFQKGDIAEGYSVSREKKESFPLTVTSAQKNPTAFYLCASSIGVDPYEQYFGPGTRLTVT.